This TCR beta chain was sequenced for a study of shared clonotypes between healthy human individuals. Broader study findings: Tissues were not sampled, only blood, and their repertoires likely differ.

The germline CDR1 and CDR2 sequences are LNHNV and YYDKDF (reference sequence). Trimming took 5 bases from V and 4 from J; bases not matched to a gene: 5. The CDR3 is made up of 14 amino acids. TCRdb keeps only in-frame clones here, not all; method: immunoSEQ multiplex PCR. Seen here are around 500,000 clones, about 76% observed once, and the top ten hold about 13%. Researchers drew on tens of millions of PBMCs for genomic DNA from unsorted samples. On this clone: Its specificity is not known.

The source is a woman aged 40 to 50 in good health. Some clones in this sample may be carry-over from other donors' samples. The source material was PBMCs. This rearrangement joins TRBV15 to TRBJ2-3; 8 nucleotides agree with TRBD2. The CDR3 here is CATSPGGDPDTQYF. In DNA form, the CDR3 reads TGTGCCACCAGCCCGGGAGGGGACCCAGATACGCAGTATTTT. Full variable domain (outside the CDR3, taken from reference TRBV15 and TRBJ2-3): DAMVIQNPRYQVTQFGKPVTLSCSQTLNHNVMYWYQQKSSQAPKLLFHYYDKDFNNEADTPDNFQSRRPNTSFCFLDIRSPGLGDTAMYLCATSPGGDPDTQYFGPGTRLTVL.